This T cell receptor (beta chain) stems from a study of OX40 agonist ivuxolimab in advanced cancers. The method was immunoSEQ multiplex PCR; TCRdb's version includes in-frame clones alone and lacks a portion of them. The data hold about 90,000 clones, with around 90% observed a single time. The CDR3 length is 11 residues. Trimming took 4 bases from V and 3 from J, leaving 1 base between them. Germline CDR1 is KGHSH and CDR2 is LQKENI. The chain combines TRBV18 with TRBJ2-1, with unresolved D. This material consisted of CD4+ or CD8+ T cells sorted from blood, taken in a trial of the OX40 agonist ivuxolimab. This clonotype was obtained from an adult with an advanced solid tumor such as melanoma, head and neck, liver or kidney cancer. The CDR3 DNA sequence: TGTGCCAGCTCACGCTACAATGAGCAGTTCTTC. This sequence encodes CASSRYNEQFF.